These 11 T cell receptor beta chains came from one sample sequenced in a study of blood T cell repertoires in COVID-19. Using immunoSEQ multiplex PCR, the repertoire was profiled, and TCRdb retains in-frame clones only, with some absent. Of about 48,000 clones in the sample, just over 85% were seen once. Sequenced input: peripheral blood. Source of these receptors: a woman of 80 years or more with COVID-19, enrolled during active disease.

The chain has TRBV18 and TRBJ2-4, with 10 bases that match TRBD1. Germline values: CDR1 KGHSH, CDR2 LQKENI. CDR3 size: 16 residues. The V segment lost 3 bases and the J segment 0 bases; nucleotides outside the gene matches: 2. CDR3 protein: CASSPGQGRAKNIQYF. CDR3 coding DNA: TGTGCCAGCTCACCGGGACAGGGGAGAGCCAAAAACATTCAGTACTTC.

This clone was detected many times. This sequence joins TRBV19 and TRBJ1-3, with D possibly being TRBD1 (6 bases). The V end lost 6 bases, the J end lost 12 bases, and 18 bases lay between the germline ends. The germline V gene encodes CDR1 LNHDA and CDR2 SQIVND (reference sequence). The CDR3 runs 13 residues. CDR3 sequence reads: CASRNQGPRLIYF. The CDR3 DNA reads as TGTGCCAGTAGAAACCAGGGGCCGCGACTCATATATTTT.

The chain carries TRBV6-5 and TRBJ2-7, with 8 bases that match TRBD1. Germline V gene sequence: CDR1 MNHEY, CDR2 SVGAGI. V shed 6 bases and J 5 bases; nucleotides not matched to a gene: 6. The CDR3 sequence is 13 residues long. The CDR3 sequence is CASRTGDFNEQYF. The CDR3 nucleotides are TGTGCCAGCAGGACAGGGGATTTCAACGAGCAGTACTTC.

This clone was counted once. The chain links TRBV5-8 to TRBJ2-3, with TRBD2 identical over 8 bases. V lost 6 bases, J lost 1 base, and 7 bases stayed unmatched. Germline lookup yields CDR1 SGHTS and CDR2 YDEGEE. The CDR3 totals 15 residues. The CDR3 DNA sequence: TGTGCCAGCAACCCACTAGCGGTGGGCACAGATACGCAGTATTTT. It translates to CASNPLAVGTDTQYF.

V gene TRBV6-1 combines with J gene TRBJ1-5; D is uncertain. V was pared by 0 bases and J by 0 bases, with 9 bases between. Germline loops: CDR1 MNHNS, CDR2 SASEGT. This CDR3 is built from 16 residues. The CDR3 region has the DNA TGTGCCAGCAGTGAAGCAGGCGGTTATAGCAATCAGCCCCAGCATTTT. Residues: CASSEAGGYSNQPQHF.

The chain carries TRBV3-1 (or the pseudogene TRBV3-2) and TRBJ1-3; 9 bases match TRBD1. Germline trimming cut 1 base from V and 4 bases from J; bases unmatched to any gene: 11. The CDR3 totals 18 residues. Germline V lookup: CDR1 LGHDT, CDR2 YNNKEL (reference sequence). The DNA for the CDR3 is TGTGCCAGCAGCCAAGGCTTAGGGGACAGGGCGAACGGAAACACCATATATTTT. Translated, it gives CASSQGLGDRANGNTIYF.

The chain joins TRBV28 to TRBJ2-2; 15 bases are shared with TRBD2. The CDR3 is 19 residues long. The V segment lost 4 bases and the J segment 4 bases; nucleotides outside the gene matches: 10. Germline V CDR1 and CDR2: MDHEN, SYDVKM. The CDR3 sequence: CASSSPWTSGRAITGELFF. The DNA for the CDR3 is TGTGCCAGCAGTTCCCCTTGGACTAGCGGGAGGGCCATCACCGGGGAGCTGTTTTTT.

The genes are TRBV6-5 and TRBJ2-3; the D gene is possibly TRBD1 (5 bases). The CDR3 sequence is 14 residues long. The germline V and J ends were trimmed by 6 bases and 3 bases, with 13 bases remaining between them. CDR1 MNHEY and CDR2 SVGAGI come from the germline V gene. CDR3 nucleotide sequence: TGTGCCAGCAGGGCAGGGTACTTTACAGATACGCAGTATTTT. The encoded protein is CASRAGYFTDTQYF.

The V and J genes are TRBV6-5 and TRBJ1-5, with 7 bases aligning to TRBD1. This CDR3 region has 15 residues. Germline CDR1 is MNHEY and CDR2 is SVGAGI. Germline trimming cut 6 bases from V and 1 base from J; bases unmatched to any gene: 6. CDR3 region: CASRHTGASNQPQHF. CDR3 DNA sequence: TGTGCCAGCAGGCACACAGGGGCCAGCAATCAGCCCCAGCATTTT.

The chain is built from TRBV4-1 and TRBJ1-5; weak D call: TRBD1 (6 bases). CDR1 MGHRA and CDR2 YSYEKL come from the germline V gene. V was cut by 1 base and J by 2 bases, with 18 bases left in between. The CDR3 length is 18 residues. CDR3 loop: CASSQGWAGAGRNQPQHF. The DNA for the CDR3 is TGCGCCAGCAGCCAAGGTTGGGCAGGGGCTGGGCGCAATCAGCCCCAGCATTTT.

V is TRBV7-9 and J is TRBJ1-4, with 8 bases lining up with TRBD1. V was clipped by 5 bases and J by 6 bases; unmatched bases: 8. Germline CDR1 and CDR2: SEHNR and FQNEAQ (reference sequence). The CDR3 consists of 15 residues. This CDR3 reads CASSRRGRVDEKLFF. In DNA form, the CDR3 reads TGTGCCAGCAGCCGCAGGGGGCGCGTCGATGAAAAACTGTTTTTT.